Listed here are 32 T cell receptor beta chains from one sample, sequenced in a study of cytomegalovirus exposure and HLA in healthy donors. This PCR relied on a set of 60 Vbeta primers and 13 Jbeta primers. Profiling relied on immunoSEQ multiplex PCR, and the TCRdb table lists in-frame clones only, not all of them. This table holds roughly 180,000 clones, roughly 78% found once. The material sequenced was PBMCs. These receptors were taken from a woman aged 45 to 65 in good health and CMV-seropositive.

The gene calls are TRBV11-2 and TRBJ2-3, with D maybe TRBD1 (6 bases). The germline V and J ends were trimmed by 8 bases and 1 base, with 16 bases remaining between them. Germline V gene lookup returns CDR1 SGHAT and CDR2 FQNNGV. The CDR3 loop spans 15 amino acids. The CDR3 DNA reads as TGTGCCAGCTTCCCCCTGACAGGTGGCACAGATACGCAGTATTTT. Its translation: CASFPLTGGTDTQYF. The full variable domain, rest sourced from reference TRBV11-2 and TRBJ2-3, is EAGVAQSPRYKIIEKRQSVAFWCNPISGHATLYWYQQILGQGPKLLIQFQNNGVVDDSQLPKDRFSAERLKGVDSTLKIQPAKLEDSAVYLCASFPLTGGTDTQYFGPGTRLTVL.

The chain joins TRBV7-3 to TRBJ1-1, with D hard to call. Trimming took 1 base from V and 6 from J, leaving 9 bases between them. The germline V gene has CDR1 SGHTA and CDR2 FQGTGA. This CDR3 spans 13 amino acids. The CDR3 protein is CASSLIGSSEAFF. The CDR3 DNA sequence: TGTGCCAGCAGCTTAATCGGTTCGTCTGAAGCTTTCTTT.

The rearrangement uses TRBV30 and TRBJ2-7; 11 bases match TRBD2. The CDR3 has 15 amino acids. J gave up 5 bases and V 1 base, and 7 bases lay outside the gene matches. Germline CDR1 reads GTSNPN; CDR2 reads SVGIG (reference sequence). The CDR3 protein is CAWSAGLAGINEQYF. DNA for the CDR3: TGTGCCTGGAGTGCAGGACTAGCGGGCATCAACGAGCAGTACTTC. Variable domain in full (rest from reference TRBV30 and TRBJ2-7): SQTIHQWPATLVQPVGSPLSLECTVEGTSNPNLYWYRQAAGRGLQLLFYSVGIGQISSEVPQNLSASRPQDRQFILSSKKLLLSDSGFYLCAWSAGLAGINEQYFGPGTRLTVT.

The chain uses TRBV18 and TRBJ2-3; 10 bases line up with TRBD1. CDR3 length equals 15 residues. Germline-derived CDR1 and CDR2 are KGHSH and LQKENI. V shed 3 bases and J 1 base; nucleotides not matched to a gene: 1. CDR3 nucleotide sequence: TGTGCCAGCTCACCGACAGGGGGCGGCACAGATACGCAGTATTTT. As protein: CASSPTGGGTDTQYF.

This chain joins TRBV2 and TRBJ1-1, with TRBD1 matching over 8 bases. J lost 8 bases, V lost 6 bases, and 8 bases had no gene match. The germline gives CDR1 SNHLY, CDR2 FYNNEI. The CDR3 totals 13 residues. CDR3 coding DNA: TGTGCCAGCAGCCCTGGGACAGGATCCGAAGCTTTCTTT. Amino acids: CASSPGTGSEAFF.

The CDR3 loop reads CASSPPGLANNEQFF. CDR3 nucleotides: TGTGCCAGCAGTCCTCCGGGACTAGCAAACAATGAGCAGTTCTTC. This chain links TRBV6-1 with TRBJ2-1; 9 positions agree with TRBD2. Trimming took 5 bases from V and 5 from J; bases not matched to a gene: 7. The CDR3 has 15 amino acids. Germline CDR1 is MNHNS and CDR2 is SASEGT.

DNA for the CDR3: TGTGCCAGCAGGGAGTCAACAGGGGGCAATCAGCCCCAGCATTTT. Translating gives CASRESTGGNQPQHF. V and J are TRBV6-1 and TRBJ1-5; 7 bases line up with TRBD1. Germline lookup yields CDR1 MNHNS and CDR2 SASEGT. This CDR3 contains 15 residues. J gave up 2 bases and V 6 bases, and 7 bases lay outside the gene matches.

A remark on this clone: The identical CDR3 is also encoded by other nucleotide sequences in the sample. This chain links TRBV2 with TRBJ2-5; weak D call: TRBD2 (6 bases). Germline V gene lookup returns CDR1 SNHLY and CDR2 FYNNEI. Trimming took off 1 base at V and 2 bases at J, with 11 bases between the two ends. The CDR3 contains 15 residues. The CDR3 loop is CASSEEAGRQETQYF. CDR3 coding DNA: TGTGCCAGCAGTGAAGAGGCAGGGAGGCAAGAGACCCAGTACTTC. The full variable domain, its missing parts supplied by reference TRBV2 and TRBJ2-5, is EPEVTQTPSHQVTQMGQEVILRCVPISNHLYFYWYRQILGQKVEFLVSFYNNEISEKSEIFDDQFSVERPDGSNFTLKIRSTKLEDSAMYFCASSEEAGRQETQYFGPGTRLLVL.

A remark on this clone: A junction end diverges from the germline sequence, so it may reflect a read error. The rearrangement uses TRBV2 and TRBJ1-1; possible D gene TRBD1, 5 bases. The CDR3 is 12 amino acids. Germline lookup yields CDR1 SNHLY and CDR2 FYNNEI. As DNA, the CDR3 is TGTGCCTCCCTAAGGGGCCACACTGGAGCTTTCTTT. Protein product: CASLRGHTGAFF.

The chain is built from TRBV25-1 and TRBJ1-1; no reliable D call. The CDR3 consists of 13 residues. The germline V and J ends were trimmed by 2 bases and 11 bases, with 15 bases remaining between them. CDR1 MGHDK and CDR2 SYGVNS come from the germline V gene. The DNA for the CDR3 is TGTGCCAGCAGTGAAAGAGGAAACCTTGAGGCTTTCTTT. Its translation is CASSERGNLEAFF.

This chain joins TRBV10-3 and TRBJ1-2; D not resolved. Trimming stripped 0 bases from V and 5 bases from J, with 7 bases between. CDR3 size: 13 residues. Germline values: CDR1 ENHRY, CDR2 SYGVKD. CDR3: CAISESREYGYTF. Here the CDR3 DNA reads TGTGCCATCAGTGAGTCGAGGGAATATGGCTACACCTTC.

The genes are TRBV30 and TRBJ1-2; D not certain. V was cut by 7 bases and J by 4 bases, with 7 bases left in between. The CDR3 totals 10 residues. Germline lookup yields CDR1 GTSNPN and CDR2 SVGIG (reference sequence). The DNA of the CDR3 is TGTGCCTCATACACCTATGGCTACACCTTC. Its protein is CASYTYGYTF.

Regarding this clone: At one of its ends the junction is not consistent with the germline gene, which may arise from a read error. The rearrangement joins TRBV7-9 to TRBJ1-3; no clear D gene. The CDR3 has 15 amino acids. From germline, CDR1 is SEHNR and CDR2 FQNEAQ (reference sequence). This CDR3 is CSSSLFVEGGNTIYF. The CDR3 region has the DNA TGTTCCAGCAGCTTGTTTGTGGAGGGTGGAAACACCATATATTTT. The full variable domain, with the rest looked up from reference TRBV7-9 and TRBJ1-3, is DTGVSQNPRHKITKRGQNVTFRCDPISEHNRLYWYRQTLGQGPEFLTYFQNEAQLEKSRLLSDRFSAERPKGSFSTLEIQRTEQGDSAMYLCSSSLFVEGGNTIYFGEGSWLTVV.

CDR3 amino acids: CASSLETGGGTEAFF. The CDR3 DNA reads TGCGCCAGCAGCTTGGAGACAGGGGGAGGGACTGAAGCTTTCTTT. The chain carries TRBV5-1 and TRBJ1-1; 9 bases match TRBD1. Germline V lookup: CDR1 SGHRS, CDR2 YFSETQ. CDR3 length: 15 amino acids. Trimming took 0 bases from V and 5 from J; bases not matched to a gene: 5.

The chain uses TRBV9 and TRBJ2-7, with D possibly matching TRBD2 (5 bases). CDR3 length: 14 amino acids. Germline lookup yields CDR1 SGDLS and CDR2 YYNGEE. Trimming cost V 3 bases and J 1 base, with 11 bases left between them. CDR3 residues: CASSASSGSYEQYF. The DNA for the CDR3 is TGTGCCAGCAGCGCCTCCTCGGGATCCTACGAGCAGTACTTC.

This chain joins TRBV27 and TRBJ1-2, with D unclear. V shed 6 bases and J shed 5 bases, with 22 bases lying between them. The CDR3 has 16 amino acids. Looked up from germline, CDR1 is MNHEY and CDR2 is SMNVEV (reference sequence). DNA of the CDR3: TGTGCCAGCAGGCCCGGGGAGGCACCTCTGGGGTATGGCTACACCTTC. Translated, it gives CASRPGEAPLGYGYTF.

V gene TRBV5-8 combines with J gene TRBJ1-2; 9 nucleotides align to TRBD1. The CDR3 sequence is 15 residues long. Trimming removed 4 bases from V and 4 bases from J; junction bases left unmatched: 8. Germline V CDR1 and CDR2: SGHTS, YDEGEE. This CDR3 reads CASSPGQGPSYGYTF. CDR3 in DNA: TGTGCCAGCAGCCCCGGACAGGGGCCATCCTATGGCTACACCTTC. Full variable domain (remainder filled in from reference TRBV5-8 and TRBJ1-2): EAGVTQSPTHLIKTRGQQATLRCSPISGHTSVYWYQQALGLGLQFLLWYDEGEERNRGNFPPRFSGRQFPNYSSELNVNALELEDSALYLCASSPGQGPSYGYTFGSGTRLTVV.

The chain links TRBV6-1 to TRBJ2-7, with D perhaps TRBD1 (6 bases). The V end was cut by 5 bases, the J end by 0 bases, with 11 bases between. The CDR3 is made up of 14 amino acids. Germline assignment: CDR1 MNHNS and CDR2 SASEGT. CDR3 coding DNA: TGTGCCAGCAGTCGGGCAGGGGACTCCTACGAGCAGTACTTC. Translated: CASSRAGDSYEQYF.

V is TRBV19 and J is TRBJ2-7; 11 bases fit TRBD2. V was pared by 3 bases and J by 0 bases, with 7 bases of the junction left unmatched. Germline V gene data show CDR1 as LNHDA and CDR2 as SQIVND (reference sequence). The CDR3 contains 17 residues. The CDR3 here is CASSILRLAGPSYEQYF. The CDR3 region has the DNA TGTGCCAGTAGTATTCTCCGACTAGCGGGGCCCTCCTACGAGCAGTACTTC.

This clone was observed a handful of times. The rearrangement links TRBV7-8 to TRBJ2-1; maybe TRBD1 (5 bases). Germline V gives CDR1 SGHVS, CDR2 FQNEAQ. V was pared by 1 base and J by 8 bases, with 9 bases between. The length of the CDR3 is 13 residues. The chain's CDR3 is CASSLGGWDEQFF. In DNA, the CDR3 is TGTGCCAGCAGCTTAGGGGGCTGGGATGAGCAGTTCTTC.

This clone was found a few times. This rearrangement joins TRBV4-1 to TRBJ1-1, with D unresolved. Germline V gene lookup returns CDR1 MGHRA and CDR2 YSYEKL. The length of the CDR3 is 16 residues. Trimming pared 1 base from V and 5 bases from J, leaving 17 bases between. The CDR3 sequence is CASSQGGKGGQTEAFF. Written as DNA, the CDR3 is TGCGCCAGCAGCCAAGGGGGAAAAGGCGGGCAAACTGAAGCTTTCTTT.

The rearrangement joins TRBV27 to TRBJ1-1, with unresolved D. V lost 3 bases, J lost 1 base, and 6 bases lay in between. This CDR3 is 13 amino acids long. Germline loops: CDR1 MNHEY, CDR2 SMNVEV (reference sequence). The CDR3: CASSLNRNTEAFF. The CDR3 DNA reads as TGTGCCAGCAGTTTGAACAGGAACACTGAAGCTTTCTTT.

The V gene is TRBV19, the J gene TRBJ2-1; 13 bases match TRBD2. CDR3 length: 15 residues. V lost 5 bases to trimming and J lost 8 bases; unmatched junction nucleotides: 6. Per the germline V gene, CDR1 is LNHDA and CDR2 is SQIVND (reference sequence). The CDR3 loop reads CASSPGLAGLDEQFF. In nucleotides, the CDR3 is TGTGCCAGTAGTCCGGGACTAGCGGGGTTGGATGAGCAGTTCTTC.

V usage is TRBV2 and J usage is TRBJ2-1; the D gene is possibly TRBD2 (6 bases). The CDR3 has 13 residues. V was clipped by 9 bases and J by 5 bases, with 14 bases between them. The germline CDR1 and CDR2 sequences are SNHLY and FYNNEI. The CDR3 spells CARRDFINNEQFF. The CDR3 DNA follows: TGTGCCAGAAGGGACTTTATCAACAATGAGCAGTTCTTC. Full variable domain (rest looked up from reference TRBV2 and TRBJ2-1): EPEVTQTPSHQVTQMGQEVILRCVPISNHLYFYWYRQILGQKVEFLVSFYNNEISEKSEIFDDQFSVERPDGSNFTLKIRSTKLEDSAMYFCARRDFINNEQFFGPGTRLTVL.

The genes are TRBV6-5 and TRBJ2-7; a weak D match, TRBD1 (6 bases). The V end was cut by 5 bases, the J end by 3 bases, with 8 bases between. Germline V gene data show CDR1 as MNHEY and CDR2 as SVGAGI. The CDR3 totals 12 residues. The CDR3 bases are TGTGCCAGCAGTCGGGACAACTACGAGCAGTACTTC. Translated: CASSRDNYEQYF.

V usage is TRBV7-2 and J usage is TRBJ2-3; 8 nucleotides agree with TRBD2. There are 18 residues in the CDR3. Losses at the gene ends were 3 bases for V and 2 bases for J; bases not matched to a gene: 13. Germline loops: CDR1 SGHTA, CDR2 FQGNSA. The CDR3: CASSLVLISGGVTDTQYF. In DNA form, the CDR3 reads TGTGCCAGCAGCTTGGTTCTAATCAGCGGGGGAGTCACAGATACGCAGTATTTT.

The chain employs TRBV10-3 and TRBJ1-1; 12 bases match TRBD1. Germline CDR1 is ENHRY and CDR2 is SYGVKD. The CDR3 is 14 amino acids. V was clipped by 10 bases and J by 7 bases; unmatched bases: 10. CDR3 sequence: CATFGTGGKGEAFF. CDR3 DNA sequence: TGTGCCACCTTTGGGACAGGGGGCAAAGGTGAAGCTTTCTTT.

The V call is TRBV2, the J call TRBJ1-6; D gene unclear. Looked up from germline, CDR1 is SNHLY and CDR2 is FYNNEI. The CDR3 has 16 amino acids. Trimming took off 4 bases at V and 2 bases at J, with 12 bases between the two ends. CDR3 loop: CASSADGVAYNSPLHF. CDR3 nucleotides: TGTGCCAGCAGTGCCGACGGGGTGGCCTATAATTCACCCCTCCACTTT. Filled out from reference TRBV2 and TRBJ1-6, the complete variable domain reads EPEVTQTPSHQVTQMGQEVILRCVPISNHLYFYWYRQILGQKVEFLVSFYNNEISEKSEIFDDQFSVERPDGSNFTLKIRSTKLEDSAMYFCASSADGVAYNSPLHFGNGTRLTVT.

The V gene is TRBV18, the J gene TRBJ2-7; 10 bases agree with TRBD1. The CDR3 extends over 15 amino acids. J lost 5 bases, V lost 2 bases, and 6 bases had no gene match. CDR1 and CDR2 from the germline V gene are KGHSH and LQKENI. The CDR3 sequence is CASSPIGQGDDEQYF. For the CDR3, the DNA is TGTGCCAGCTCACCAATCGGACAGGGGGACGACGAGCAGTACTTC.

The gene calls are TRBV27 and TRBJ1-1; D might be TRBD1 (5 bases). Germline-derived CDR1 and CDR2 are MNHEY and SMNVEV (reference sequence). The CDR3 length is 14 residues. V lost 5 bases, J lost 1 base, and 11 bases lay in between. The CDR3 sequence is CASSPNTGNTEAFF. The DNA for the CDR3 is TGTGCCAGCAGTCCTAACACAGGGAACACTGAAGCTTTCTTT.

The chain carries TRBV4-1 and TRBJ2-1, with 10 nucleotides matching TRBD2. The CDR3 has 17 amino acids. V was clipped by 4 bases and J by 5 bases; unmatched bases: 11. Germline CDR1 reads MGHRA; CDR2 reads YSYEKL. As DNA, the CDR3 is TGCGCCAGCAGCCTACCCCTGAGCGGGGGGGTCCACAATGAGCAGTTCTTC. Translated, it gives CASSLPLSGGVHNEQFF.

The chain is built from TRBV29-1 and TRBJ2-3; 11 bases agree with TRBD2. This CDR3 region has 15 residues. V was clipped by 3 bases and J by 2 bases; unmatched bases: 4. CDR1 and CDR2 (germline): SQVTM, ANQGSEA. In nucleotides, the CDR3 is TGCAGCGTTGATGGGACTAGCGGACTCACAGATACGCAGTATTTT. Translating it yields CSVDGTSGLTDTQYF.